The entry below gives a single TCR beta chain sequence along with its context. The CDR3 runs to 14 residues. CDR1 and CDR2 from the germline V gene are SGHRS and YFSETQ. Trimming shortened V by 0 bases and J by 5 bases, and 12 bases separated the two germline ends. Original methodology: Reference gene primer amplification gave estimated nucleated cell counts. Assay: immunoSEQ multiplex PCR; the TCRdb copy retains only in-frame clones and omits some. V and J calls and clone size are copied from that table; D and trimming were computed from the DNA. The sample yields 65,000 to 90,000 clones, about 83% seen once. This entry comes from a study of blood T cell repertoires in COVID-19. About the research overall: Acute and convalescent COVID-19 specimens originated in the United States, Italy and Spain. In each case, the material was cDNA or gDNA derived from T cells, B-cell-depleted T cells, or PBMCs.

The material sequenced was peripheral blood. The J gene is TRBJ2-7, the V gene TRBV5-1, with D possibly TRBD1 on 5 matching bases. The TCR sequence derives from a man aged 50-59 years with active COVID-19. CDR3 region: CASSLAGFKDEQYF. CDR3 in DNA: TGCGCCAGCAGCTTGGCAGGGTTCAAAGACGAGCAGTACTTC.